These 32 T cell receptor beta chains were sequenced from one sample in a study of T cell clusters in autoimmune cytopenias. Multiplex touch-down PCR amplified TRB using TRB-A and TRB-B pools in one tube. TCRdb reprocessed the multiplex PCR reads and keeps a single row for each CDR3 protein, giving no DNA. This sample's table reports around 10,000 distinct CDR3 sequences. Each sample's input was about 270 ng genomic DNA, 30,000 to 45,000 genome equivalents. This same sample was also part of a study on T cell repertoires in aging, cancer and after chemotherapy.

Sequences were obtained from peripheral blood. These receptors were taken from a human donor in good health.

The CDR3 sequence is CASSLYGSGDNEQFF. The chain employs TRBV12-3 or TRBV12-4 and TRBJ2-1; the TCRdb call, TRBD2, lacks DNA for checking. The CDR3 sequence is 15 residues long.

The chain has TRBV12-3 or TRBV12-4 and TRBJ2-7; TCRdb lists TRBD2, though no DNA is available to test this call. The CDR3 contains 15 residues. CDR3 sequence: CASSFQGSPFYEQYF.

The chain recombines TRBV14 with TRBJ2-3. The CDR3 contains 17 residues. CDR1 is SGHDN and CDR2 is FVKESK in the germline V gene. CDR3 amino acids: CASSQDFGRGGTDTQYF.

By frequency, this clonotype is medium-sized (0.01 to 0.1%). V is TRBV19 and J is TRBJ2-7; TCRdb gives TRBD1 as the D gene, but with no DNA this cannot be confirmed. The germline gives CDR1 LNHDA, CDR2 SQIVND (reference sequence). This CDR3 contains 13 residues. The CDR3 reads CASSFNRAGEQYF.

This clonotype is classed as medium-sized by frequency. The genes are TRBV29-1 and TRBJ1-1; the D gene TCRdb calls, TRBD1, cannot be checked with no DNA. Germline-derived CDR1 and CDR2 are SQVTM and ANQGSEA. The CDR3 runs 13 residues. Here the CDR3 reads CSVSGQLNTEAFF.

This chain links TRBV13 with TRBJ2-1; TCRdb's assignment of TRBD1 cannot be checked, as there is no DNA. CDR1 is PRHDT and CDR2 is FYEKMQ in the germline V gene (reference sequence). The CDR3 is 17 amino acids. The CDR3 is CASSLGMTGGPYNEQFF.

This clonotype is medium-sized (0.01 to 0.1%) by frequency. The CDR3 region is CSVAFATGYEQFF. The rearrangement joins TRBV29-1 to TRBJ2-1; TCRdb's D gene call, TRBD1, goes unchecked for lack of DNA. This CDR3 region has 13 residues. Germline V gene sequence: CDR1 SQVTM, CDR2 ANQGSEA.

V gene TRBV6-5 combines with J gene TRBJ1-3; TCRdb's D call of TRBD1 is untestable without DNA. Germline CDR1 reads MNHEY; CDR2 reads SVGAGI. This CDR3 is built from 15 residues. The CDR3: CASVGVSRTANTIYF.

In terms of frequency, this clonotype is medium-sized (0.01 to 0.1%). The rearrangement joins TRBV15 to TRBJ1-2. The CDR3 consists of 14 residues. Germline loops: CDR1 LNHNV, CDR2 YYDKDF (reference sequence). CDR3: CATSVGLINYGYTF.

The J gene is TRBJ1-6, the V gene TRBV18. Germline-derived CDR1 and CDR2 are KGHSH and LQKENI. CDR3 length: 18 amino acids. This chain's CDR3 is CASSRTSGGRMINSPLHF.

V usage is TRBV13 and J usage is TRBJ2-2. The CDR3 is 13 residues long. The germline CDR1 and CDR2 sequences are PRHDT and FYEKMQ (reference sequence). CDR3 sequence reads: CASSWIVTGELFF.

This clonotype is called medium-sized based on its frequency. The chain recombines TRBV19 with TRBJ2-2; with no DNA, the TCRdb D assignment of TRBD1 cannot be verified. The CDR3 loop spans 16 amino acids. Germline assignment: CDR1 LNHDA and CDR2 SQIVND (reference sequence). CDR3 residues: CASSIGRGGLAGELFF.

This chain connects TRBV6-5 to TRBJ1-4; TCRdb picks TRBD1, but there is no DNA to check that call. CDR1 is MNHEY and CDR2 is SVGAGI in the germline V gene. The CDR3 is 15 amino acids. CDR3 region: CASSYSGRGPQKLFF.

This clonotype is classed as medium-sized by frequency. The rearrangement uses TRBV6-5 and TRBJ2-7. This CDR3 region has 15 residues. The V gene's germline CDR1 is MNHEY and CDR2 SVGAGI. CDR3 loop: CASSYGRGRPYEQYF.

In terms of frequency, this clonotype is medium-sized. This CDR3 reads CASAGNHGSYGYTF. The chain carries TRBV12-3 or TRBV12-4 and TRBJ1-2. The CDR3 is 14 residues long.

This chain joins TRBV6-6 and TRBJ2-1. From germline, CDR1 is MNHNY and CDR2 SVGAGI (reference sequence). This CDR3 contains 14 residues. This CDR3 reads CASSYFVISNEQFF.

This sequence joins TRBV6-5 and TRBJ2-1; TCRdb lists TRBD1, though no DNA is available to test this call. Germline CDR1 is MNHEY and CDR2 is SVGAGI. There are 13 residues in the CDR3. CDR3 sequence reads: CASSYGGTGEQFF.

The chain uses TRBV7-9 and TRBJ1-3; without DNA, the TCRdb call of TRBD1 cannot be checked. Germline lookup yields CDR1 SEHNR and CDR2 FQNEAQ (reference sequence). The CDR3 is made up of 15 amino acids. The CDR3 loop is CASSLWDVSGNTIYF.

The chain employs TRBV7-9 and TRBJ2-5; the TCRdb D gene call, TRBD2, has no DNA to confirm it. Germline values: CDR1 SEHNR, CDR2 FQNEAQ (reference sequence). This CDR3 is 15 amino acids long. The CDR3 loop reads CASSLGLAGGETQYF.

CDR3: CASSSNRDPPRDTQYF. This chain connects TRBV11-1 to TRBJ2-3. CDR1 is SGHAT, CDR2 FQDESV, per germline (reference sequence). The CDR3 length is 16 residues.

The chain couples TRBV28 to TRBJ2-3; TCRdb calls TRBD1, which cannot be checked without DNA. Per the germline V gene, CDR1 is MDHEN and CDR2 is SYDVKM. This CDR3 spans 15 amino acids. CDR3 loop: CASSFSGLATDTQYF. Combining the CDR3 with reference TRBV28 and TRBJ2-3 gives the whole variable domain DVKVTQSSRYLVKRTGEKVFLECVQDMDHENMFWYRQDPGLGLRLIYFSYDVKMKEKGDIPEGYSVSREKKERFSLILESASTNQTSMYLCASSFSGLATDTQYFGPGTRLTVL.

The genes are TRBV5-5 and TRBJ2-7; with no DNA, the TCRdb D assignment of TRBD1 cannot be verified. CDR1 is SGHKS and CDR2 is YYEKEE in the germline V gene (reference sequence). This CDR3 comprises 16 residues. The CDR3 protein is CASSLSGTVSSYEQYF.

In terms of frequency, this clonotype is large. The V call is TRBV6-5, the J call TRBJ2-6; TCRdb gives TRBD1 as the D gene, but with no DNA this cannot be confirmed. The CDR3 sequence is 18 residues long. Germline loops: CDR1 MNHEY, CDR2 SVGAGI. CDR3 loop: CASSYSTGRRSGANVLTF.

The rearrangement joins TRBV7-2 to TRBJ1-1; TCRdb names TRBD1, which stays unverified in the absence of DNA. CDR1 and CDR2 (germline): SGHTA, FQGNSA. The CDR3 spans 15 residues. The CDR3 protein is CASSSSPDRAHEAFF.

The chain has TRBV30 and TRBJ1-1; TCRdb calls TRBD1, which cannot be checked without DNA. The CDR3 spans 13 residues. Germline CDR1 GTSNPN, CDR2 SVGIG (reference sequence). CDR3: CAWAGQPNTEAFF.

This chain connects TRBV12-3 or TRBV12-4 to TRBJ1-2. There are 16 residues in the CDR3. The CDR3 loop reads CASSSEKGPGIYGYTF.

The CDR3 loop is CASSLYSGTEAFF. This chain joins TRBV27 and TRBJ1-1. This CDR3 is 13 amino acids long. The germline CDR1 and CDR2 sequences are MNHEY and SMNVEV (reference sequence).

This rearrangement joins TRBV20-1 to TRBJ2-3; the TCRdb D gene call, TRBD1, has no DNA to confirm it. Per germline, CDR1 DFQATT and CDR2 SNEGSKA (reference sequence). CDR3 length: 16 residues. CDR3 residues: CSARGWGRERTDTQYF.

The chain joins TRBV5-1 to TRBJ2-1; TCRdb's D call, TRBD1, is unchecked because there is no DNA. The CDR3 consists of 18 residues. CDR1 is SGHRS and CDR2 is YFSETQ in the germline V gene. The CDR3 spells CASSGDSSGQGNYNEQFF.

This clonotype is called medium-sized based on its frequency. This chain links TRBV19 with TRBJ1-1. The CDR3 is 12 residues long. In germline, CDR1 is LNHDA, CDR2 SQIVND (reference sequence). The CDR3 sequence: CASSEGGWGAFF.

The chain employs TRBV6-5 and TRBJ1-1. Germline assignment: CDR1 MNHEY and CDR2 SVGAGI. The CDR3 contains 12 residues. CDR3 sequence reads: CASSRPNTEAFF.

The chain has TRBV6-5 and TRBJ1-2; the TRBD1 assignment by TCRdb is unverifiable without DNA. This CDR3 has 13 amino acids. CDR1 MNHEY and CDR2 SVGAGI come from the germline V gene. The CDR3 is CASTLTGEPGYTF.